This passage covers 15 T cell receptor beta chains from one sample sequenced in a study of T-cell memory formation after mild COVID-19. TCRdb re-derived calls from the 5' RACE reads in MiXCR, one entry per CDR3 protein. The sample shows 400,000 or so distinct CDR3 sequences, around a fifth of them seen only once. The sequencing input was PBMCs or a T cell subset sorted from them (not recorded which). The receptors were sampled from an adult woman who had mild COVID-19 (a few samples of this study predate the infection). Cell type and time point are not known.

The V gene is TRBV9, the J gene TRBJ1-3, with a tentative D call TRBD1 (5 bases). There are 14 residues in the CDR3. Trimming removed 0 bases from V and 3 bases from J, with 7 bases in between. The germline V gene has CDR1 SGDLS and CDR2 YYNGEE. The CDR3, as DNA: TGTGCCAGCAGCGTAGCAGGGAGTGGAAACACCATATATTTT. Amino acid sequence: CASSVAGSGNTIYF.

The V and J genes are TRBV7-3 and TRBJ1-2; possibly TRBD1 for D (6 bases). The CDR3 is 14 residues long. The V gene lost 6 bases and the J gene lost 6 bases, with 17 bases spanning the gap. Germline lookup yields CDR1 SGHTA and CDR2 FQGTGA. DNA for the CDR3: TGTGCCAGCAGTCCCGGGGGCCTGTGGGATGGCTACACCTTC. Residues: CASSPGGLWDGYTF.

V and J are TRBV20-1 and TRBJ2-3; 7 nucleotides match TRBD2. Germline lookup yields CDR1 DFQATT and CDR2 SNEGSKA (reference sequence). The CDR3 totals 13 residues. V gave up 5 bases and J gave up 6 bases; unmatched junction bases: 8. In DNA form, the CDR3 reads TGCAGTGCTTTCCCGACTAGCATGGATACGCAGTATTTT. Its protein is CSAFPTSMDTQYF.

This rearrangement joins TRBV5-6 to TRBJ2-3; possible D gene TRBD2, 5 bases. Trimming left V 4 bases short and J 0 bases short, with 15 bases between. This CDR3 spans 16 amino acids. Germline CDR1 and CDR2: SGHDT and YYEEEE. CDR3 nucleotide sequence: TGTGCCAGCAGCCCCCGGGGAATTGCTAGCACAGATACGCAGTATTTT. It yields the protein CASSPRGIASTDTQYF.

This clonotype appeared a few times. The chain uses TRBV7-9 and TRBJ1-5; maybe TRBD1 (5 bases). The CDR3 is made up of 14 amino acids. Trimming removed 5 bases from V and 3 bases from J, with 11 bases in between. Per the germline V gene, CDR1 is SEHNR and CDR2 is FQNEAQ (reference sequence). The chain's CDR3 is CASSQGGNNQPQHF. CDR3 DNA sequence: TGTGCCAGCAGCCAGGGTGGGAACAATCAGCCCCAGCATTTT. Based on the CDR3 plus reference TRBV7-9 and TRBJ1-5, the full variable domain is DTGVSQNPRHKITKRGQNVTFRCDPISEHNRLYWYRQTLGQGPEFLTYFQNEAQLEKSRLLSDRFSAERPKGSFSTLEIQRTEQGDSAMYLCASSQGGNNQPQHFGDGTRLSIL.

The rearrangement uses TRBV6-5 and TRBJ2-3; 9 nucleotides line up with TRBD1. The CDR3 covers 16 residues. The V gene end was trimmed by 6 bases and the J gene end by 2 bases; junction bases not matched to a gene: 9. Germline values: CDR1 MNHEY, CDR2 SVGAGI. The CDR3 nucleotides read TGTGCCAGCAGGACCGACAGGGGGGCGCACACAGATACGCAGTATTTT. This gives the protein CASRTDRGAHTDTQYF.

V gene TRBV11-1 combines with J gene TRBJ2-7; TRBD2 matches 8 bases. Unmatched junction bases numbered 15, after V lost 5 bases and J lost 3 bases. The germline V gene has CDR1 SGHAT and CDR2 FQDESV (reference sequence). The CDR3 has 17 residues. In DNA, the CDR3 is TGTGCCAGCAGCGCCCCCTTAAGAAGCGGGAGAAGCTACGAGCAGTACTTC. This gives the protein CASSAPLRSGRSYEQYF.

This chain uses TRBV4-3 with TRBJ2-7; D is unresolved. Looked up from germline, CDR1 is LGHNA and CDR2 is YSLEER. This CDR3 region has 13 residues. V shed 0 bases and J shed 7 bases, with 10 bases lying between them. For the CDR3, the DNA is TGCGCCAGCAGCCAAGACCTGCGTCAAGAGCAGTACTTC. It translates to CASSQDLRQEQYF.

The chain joins TRBV7-9 to TRBJ2-7; 14 bases map to TRBD2. The CDR3 runs 16 residues. V shed 5 bases and J 9 bases; nucleotides not matched to a gene: 12. The germline gives CDR1 SEHNR, CDR2 FQNEAQ (reference sequence). The CDR3 loop is CASSPNPGLAGAGQYF. CDR3 in DNA: TGTGCCAGCAGCCCCAACCCGGGACTAGCGGGAGCCGGGCAGTACTTC.

The J gene is TRBJ1-2, the V gene TRBV7-9; 11 bases align to TRBD1. This CDR3 spans 15 amino acids. V dropped 5 bases and J dropped 0; count of bases not matched to a gene: 2. Germline V gene sequence: CDR1 SEHNR, CDR2 FQNEAQ (reference sequence). The CDR3, as DNA: TGTGCCAGCAGCGGACAGGGGGCAACTAACTATGGCTACACCTTC. This translates into CASSGQGATNYGYTF.

This clonotype was detected many times. This chain joins TRBV5-5 and TRBJ2-3, with 7 nucleotides matching TRBD2. CDR1 is SGHKS, CDR2 YYEKEE, per germline (reference sequence). J lost 3 bases, V lost 0 bases, and 4 bases had no gene match. The length of the CDR3 is 15 residues. The DNA of the CDR3 is TGTGCCAGCAGCTTGGTAGCGGGTGCGACAGATACGCAGTATTTT. Translation: CASSLVAGATDTQYF.

The chain couples TRBV25-1 to TRBJ2-1, with 13 nucleotides matching TRBD2. The CDR3 loop spans 17 amino acids. V lost 3 bases to trimming and J lost 6 bases; unmatched junction nucleotides: 8. Germline CDR1 and CDR2: MGHDK and SYGVNS. This CDR3 reads CASSDGGTSGTSNEQFF. DNA of the CDR3: TGTGCCAGCAGTGATGGGGGGACTAGCGGGACCTCCAATGAGCAGTTCTTC. Based on the CDR3 plus reference TRBV25-1 and TRBJ2-1, the full variable domain is EADIYQTPRYLVIGTGKKITLECSQTMGHDKMYWYQQDPGMELHLIHYSYGVNSTEKGDLSSESTVSRIRTEHFPLTLESARPSHTSQYLCASSDGGTSGTSNEQFFGPGTRLTVL.

The chain has TRBV12-3 or TRBV12-4 and TRBJ2-5; 7 bases map to TRBD1. The CDR3 has 15 residues. Trimming removed 5 bases from V and 3 bases from J; junction bases left unmatched: 9. CDR3 nucleotides: TGTGCCAGCAGTCCTTCTAGGGGGCCCAAAGAGACCCAGTACTTC. It is translated as CASSPSRGPKETQYF.

This clonotype was counted only a few times. This sequence joins TRBV5-1 and TRBJ1-6; perhaps TRBD1 as D (6 bases). The CDR3 contains 13 residues. Germline V lookup: CDR1 SGHRS, CDR2 YFSETQ. Trimming cost V 2 bases and J 11 bases, with 11 bases left between them. The CDR3 here is CASSLSGVAPLHF. CDR3 bases: TGCGCCAGCAGCTTATCAGGGGTAGCACCCCTCCACTTT.

This chain joins TRBV5-6 and TRBJ2-2, with 8 bases fitting TRBD1. The V gene end was trimmed by 7 bases and the J gene end by 0 bases; junction bases not matched to a gene: 11. Per germline, CDR1 SGHDT and CDR2 YYEEEE. CDR3 length equals 17 residues. The CDR3 nucleotides are TGTGCCAGCGAGACTGGACAGGGATCATCGAACACCGGGGAGCTGTTTTTT. It encodes CASETGQGSSNTGELFF. Drawing the rest from reference TRBV5-6 and TRBJ2-2, the complete variable domain is DAGVTQSPTHLIKTRGQQVTLRCSPKSGHDTVSWYQQALGQGPQFIFQYYEEEERQRGNFPDRFSGHQFPNYSSELNVNALLLGDSALYLCASETGQGSSNTGELFFGEGSRLTVL.